Listed below are T cell receptor beta chains from one sample, sequenced in a study of pediatric ulcerative colitis. Data came from immunoSEQ multiplex PCR; TCRdb stores just in-frame clones and leaves some out. The sample yields approximately 32,000 clones, around 82% seen once. The specimen was blood. The receptors were gathered from a boy between 10 and 17 years old with severe ulcerative colitis. Both conserved end residues are part of each CDR3. Each record gives: D gene, clone size, J gene, V gene, CDR3 DNA, CDR3 protein. The D gene is left open where the match is weak. The size entry is marked missing in some rows and otherwise reads once, few, many or a size class.

-	-	TRBJ1-2	TRBV4-1	TGCGCCAGCAGCCAAGAAGGACAGTCAGGCGGCTACACCTTC	CASSQEGQSGGYTF
-	once	TRBJ1-5	TRBV5-6	TGTGCCAGCAGCCGGGGGGAGGGAAGTCAGCCCCAGCATTTT	CASSRGEGSQPQHF
-	few	TRBJ2-5	TRBV18	TGTGCCAGCTCACCCCAAGAGACCCAGTACTTC	CASSPQETQYF
-	-	TRBJ2-5	TRBV9	TGTGCCAGCAGCCAAACCGAACGGGGCGGACGTGGGACCCAGTACTTC	CASSQTERGGRGTQYF
-	-	TRBJ2-5	TRBV14	TGTGCCAGCAGCCACCAGTTCCAAGAGACCCAGTACTTC	CASSHQFQETQYF
TRBD1	few	TRBJ1-1	TRBV10-3	TGTGCCATCAGTGATGACCCGGGACAGATGAACACTGAAGCTTTCTTT	CAISDDPGQMNTEAFF
-	-	TRBJ1-2	TRBV10-2	TGCGCCAGCACCTTCGTACCGGGACACGGAAGATCTAACTATGGCTACACCTTC	CASTFVPGHGRSNYGYTF
-	-	TRBJ2-2	TRBV6-5	TGTGCCAGCAGTACCCGGACAGAGAACACCGGGGAGCTGTTTTTT	CASSTRTENTGELFF
-	-	TRBJ2-3	TRBV5-4	TGTGCCAGCAGTGGGAGTTTCACAGATACGCAGTATTTT	CASSGSFTDTQYF
-	-	TRBJ1-4	TRBV29-1	TGCAGCGTTGCAGAGACTAATGAAAAACTGTTTTTT	CSVAETNEKLFF
TRBD1	-	TRBJ2-2	TRBV25-1	TGTGCCAGCAGTGATACAGGGGGCACCGGGGAGCTGTTTTTT	CASSDTGGTGELFF
TRBD2	-	TRBJ2-5	TRBV11-2	TGTGCCAGCAGACTAGCGGGGGCCGAAGAGACCCAGTACTTC	CASRLAGAEETQYF
-	-	TRBJ2-3	TRBV7-8	TGTGCCAGCAGCTTTCGGCGGGTCACAGATACGCAGTATTTT	CASSFRRVTDTQYF
-	-	TRBJ2-7	TRBV7-9	TGTGCCAGCAGCTTAGGGACAGCCCCCTACGAGCAGTACTTC	CASSLGTAPYEQYF
TRBD1	-	TRBJ2-6	TRBV7-9	TGTGCCAGCAGCTCTCGGACAGGGGGCAAGTCACCTGGGGCCAACGTCCTGACTTTC	CASSSRTGGKSPGANVLTF
-	-	TRBJ2-1	TRBV4-2	TGTGCCAGCAGCCAAGATTTACTAGCCGCCTACAATGAGCAGTTCTTC	CASSQDLLAAYNEQFF
-	-	TRBJ1-3	TRBV6-5	TGTGCCAGCAGTCCTAGTGCGAATAGAAACACCATATATTTT	CASSPSANRNTIYF
-	-	TRBJ1-1	TRBV11-1	TGTGCCAGCAGCTTACAGTCCAACACTGAAGCTTTCTTT	CASSLQSNTEAFF
-	-	TRBJ2-1	TRBV14	TGTGCCAGCAGCTGGAGACCTCTCGGGGAGCAGTTCTTC	CASSWRPLGEQFF
TRBD1	-	TRBJ1-2	TRBV5-1	TGCGCCAGCAGCTTTGAGGGGGCGCATGGCTACACCTTC	CASSFEGAHGYTF
-	-	TRBJ2-7	TRBV7-9	TGTGCCAGCAGCCACCCGAATGTGGACCCCTACGAGCAGTACTTC	CASSHPNVDPYEQYF
-	-	TRBJ1-1	TRBV4-3	TGCGCCAGCAGCTACAAGGGCGGAGGCACTGAAGCTTTCTTT	CASSYKGGGTEAFF
-	-	TRBJ2-7	TRBV6-1	TGTGCCACGGAAGGGGACGTATCCTACGAGCAGTACTTC	CATEGDVSYEQYF
TRBD1	-	TRBJ2-7	TRBV19	TGTGCCAGTAGTTTCGGGACAGGGGGCTACGAGCAGTACTTC	CASSFGTGGYEQYF
-	-	TRBJ1-2	TRBV13	TGTGCCAGCAGCTTAGGGGACCTATCTAACTATGGCTACACCTTC	CASSLGDLSNYGYTF
-	-	TRBJ2-5	TRBV19	TGTGCCAGTAGTATTGGACAAGAGACCCAGTACTTC	CASSIGQETQYF
-	few	TRBJ2-7	TRBV12-5	TGTGCTAGTGGTTTTGTCAGCTACGAGCAGTACTTC	CASGFVSYEQYF
-	-	TRBJ2-1	TRBV4-3	TGCGCCAGCAGCCAAGATCCGGGGGCTCGCGGGAATGAGCAGTTCTTC	CASSQDPGARGNEQFF
TRBD1	once	TRBJ2-5	TRBV11-3	TGTGCCAGCAGCTTAGGAACAGGGGTCCAAGAGACCCAGTACTTC	CASSLGTGVQETQYF
-	-	TRBJ2-3	TRBV4-1	TGCGCCAGCAGCCGAGTCAGTAAAGATACGCAGTATTTT	CASSRVSKDTQYF
-	-	TRBJ1-2	TRBV6-5	TGTGCCAGCAGGGGAGGGGGAAGCGTACGATATGGCTACACCTTC	CASRGGGSVRYGYTF
-	-	TRBJ2-5	TRBV11-2	TGTGCCAGCAGCTTCGAGGGTAGTGGTGCGGAGACCCAGTACTTC	CASSFEGSGAETQYF
-	-	TRBJ1-4	TRBV15	TGTGCCACCAGCAGGCGGACCTCAATGGATGAAAAACTGTTTTTT	CATSRRTSMDEKLFF
-	-	TRBJ2-1	TRBV5-5	TGTGCCAGCAGCAAGGGGACGGTCCCCATGGAGCAGTTCTTC	CASSKGTVPMEQFF
-	-	TRBJ1-2	TRBV7-2	TGTGCCAGCAGCTCGCAGCGCGTGAGTTTCGGCTATGGCTACACCTTC	CASSSQRVSFGYGYTF
TRBD1	-	TRBJ1-5	TRBV28	TGTGCCAGCAGTTCTGCCGGGCAGGGGGGACAGCCCCAGCATTTT	CASSSAGQGGQPQHF
-	-	TRBJ2-1	TRBV9	TGTGCCAGCAGCGTATCTGTGGGGGGAGAACGTGGTGAGCAGTTCTTC	CASSVSVGGERGEQFF
-	-	TRBJ2-5	TRBV30	TGTGCCTGGAGTCCTAGGGAGACCCGGTACTTC	CAWSPRETRYF
TRBD1	-	TRBJ1-1	TRBV6-6	TGTGCCAGCAGAATCACAGGGGGCCGAGGAACTGAAGCTTTCTTT	CASRITGGRGTEAFF
TRBD2	-	TRBJ2-3	TRBV7-9	TGTGCCAGCAGCTATCTAGCGGGGGGCAGCACAGATACGCAGTATTTT	CASSYLAGGSTDTQYF
TRBD1	-	TRBJ1-2	TRBV6-6	TGTGCCAGCAAAAGACAGGGGTTGGGTACCTATGGCTACACCTTC	CASKRQGLGTYGYTF
TRBD1	-	TRBJ2-7	TRBV10-3	TGTGCCATCAGTGAGTCGCGGGGTGGGGACAGGGTTGGCGAGCAGTACTTC	CAISESRGGDRVGEQYF
-	-	TRBJ2-7	TRBV15	TGTGCCACCAGCAGAGTTCCAGGGCCCCCGCTGCAGTACTTC	CATSRVPGPPLQYF
-	-	TRBJ1-2	TRBV12-5	TGTGCTAGTGGTTTGTCGCGGGGGGCGCGGAGTGGCTACACCTTC	CASGLSRGARSGYTF
-	-	TRBJ1-1	TRBV6-1	TGTGCCAGCAGTGAAAGCGGACGGGTACAAGCTTTCTTT	CASSESGRVQAFF
-	-	TRBJ1-1	TRBV25-1	TGTGCCAGCAGTGTGGATTGGTACACTGAAGCTTTCTTT	CASSVDWYTEAFF
-	once	TRBJ2-5	TRBV7-9	TGTGCCAGCAGTTCGGACATACTTGAGGTGGAGACCCAGTACTTC	CASSSDILEVETQYF
TRBD1	once	TRBJ1-3	TRBV25-1	TGTGCCACCACTCACGACAGGGGTGAATCTGGAAACACCATATATTTT	CATTHDRGESGNTIYF
TRBD1	few	TRBJ1-2	TRBV5-1	TGCGCCAGCAGCGGGACAGGGGGGAGCTACACCTTC	CASSGTGGSYTF
-	-	TRBJ1-6	TRBV30	TGTGCCTGGAGTTGGGGTAAAGGTTCACCCCTCCACTTT	CAWSWGKGSPLHF
-	-	TRBJ1-1	TRBV5-1	TGCGCCAGCAGATTAACGAACACTGAAGCTTTCTTT	CASRLTNTEAFF
-	-	TRBJ1-6	TRBV6-6	TGTGCCAGCAGTTACGACCCCCGGATGCCCCTCCACTTT	CASSYDPRMPLHF
-	few	TRBJ1-5	TRBV29-1	TGCAGCGCGGGGCAGGGAGATCAGCCCCAGCATTTT	CSAGQGDQPQHF
TRBD2	-	TRBJ2-5	TRBV7-2	TGTGCCAGCAGCTTAGCTAGCGGGGGGGAAGAGACCCAGTACTTC	CASSLASGGEETQYF
-	-	TRBJ2-3	TRBV6-4	TGTGCCAGCAGTGACTCGGCGGGGGCCACCACAGATACGCAGTATTTT	CASSDSAGATTDTQYF
-	-	TRBJ1-2	TRBV5-6	TGTGCCAGCAGCTTTGGTAAAGTGGATGGCTACACCTTC	CASSFGKVDGYTF
-	-	TRBJ1-2	TRBV19	TGTGCCAGTAGTACGGCAGGGGCCACCTATGGCTACACCTTC	CASSTAGATYGYTF
TRBD2	-	TRBJ2-1	TRBV12-5	TGTGCTAGTGGTTTGTCGCTCCTTTTAGCGGGGGGGCTCGATGAGCAGTTCTTC	CASGLSLLLAGGLDEQFF
-	-	TRBJ1-1	TRBV5-1	TGCGCCAGCAGCTCACTAGATGGGAACACTGAAGCTTTCTTT	CASSSLDGNTEAFF
-	few	TRBJ1-4	TRBV19	TGTGCCAGTAGTATCGGCAGGGGCCGCGAAAAACTGTTTTTT	CASSIGRGREKLFF